The TCR beta chain described here comes from a study of Tregs in tolerant kidney transplant recipients. The data were produced by immunoSEQ multiplex PCR, yet TCRdb's version contains in-frame clones alone and is incomplete. The repertoire holds over 50,000 clones, with around four fifths as singletons. CDR1 and CDR2 from the germline V gene are MGHDK and SYGVNS. The CDR3 length is 14 residues. Trimming took 1 base from V and 4 from J, leaving 10 bases between them. This TCR came from a human donor in good health. This sequence joins TRBV25-1 and TRBJ2-5; weak D call: TRBD2 (5 bases). Sequenced: CD4+ T cells from blood. The CDR3 sequence is CASSELATRETQYF. The DNA of the CDR3 is TGTGCCAGCAGTGAATTAGCGACACGAGAGACCCAGTACTTC.